These 26 T cell receptor beta chains were all obtained from the same sample, sequenced in a study of patients and donors after allogeneic stem cell transplantation. One entry per CDR3 protein results from TCRdb running MiXCR on the RT-PCR reads. This table has approximately 170,000 distinct CDR3 sequences, roughly 30% appearing once. The source material was blood, either unsorted or a sorted T cell fraction (not recorded which). The origin of the receptors is a human donor who was either an allogeneic HSCT recipient or a stem cell or donor lymphocyte infusion donor (not recorded which). It is not recorded whose cells these are; they may come from a transplant donor.

This clonotype was seen a handful of times. The chain couples TRBV7-2 to TRBJ2-4, with D tentatively TRBD1 (6 bases). The germline V and J ends were trimmed by 3 bases and 8 bases, with 14 bases remaining between them. Germline values: CDR1 SGHTA, CDR2 FQGNSA. The CDR3 loop spans 14 amino acids. The CDR3 nucleotides are TGTGCCAGCAGCTTTCGGAACAGGGCGGACATTCAGTACTTC. It is translated as CASSFRNRADIQYF.

The chain has TRBV6-2 or TRBV6-3 and TRBJ1-5, with 8 bases lining up with TRBD1. The CDR3 runs to 20 residues. Germline trimming cut 2 bases from V and 0 bases from J; bases unmatched to any gene: 15. CDR1 and CDR2 (germline): MNHEY, SVGEGT. CDR3 region: CASSYARQGQGFRSNQPQHF. In DNA, the CDR3 is TGTGCCAGCAGTTACGCACGGCAAGGACAGGGATTCCGTAGCAATCAGCCCCAGCATTTT.

This clonotype appeared a few times. The gene calls are TRBV4-1 and TRBJ2-7; D is ambiguous. Trimming removed 0 bases at V and 2 bases at J, with 11 bases between. CDR3 size: 15 residues. The germline gives CDR1 MGHRA, CDR2 YSYEKL. The CDR3 region is CASSQELNLPYEQYF. CDR3 in DNA: TGCGCCAGCAGCCAAGAATTGAACTTGCCCTACGAGCAGTACTTC.

V usage is TRBV6-4 and J usage is TRBJ1-2; D not certain. Between the trimmed V and J ends, which lost 4 bases and 3 bases, there was a span of 6 bases. This CDR3 region has 12 residues. Per the germline V gene, CDR1 is MRHNA and CDR2 is SNTAGT. This CDR3 reads CASSGADYGYTF. Written as DNA, the CDR3 is TGTGCCAGCAGTGGGGCCGACTATGGCTACACCTTC.

This clonotype occurred a few times. J is TRBJ2-1 and V is TRBV5-1; D gene unclear. The CDR3 contains 14 residues. Trimming took off 0 bases at V and 3 bases at J, with 7 bases between the two ends. Per germline, CDR1 SGHRS and CDR2 YFSETQ. Here the CDR3 DNA reads TGCGCCAGCAGCTTGGGAGTGGACTACAATGAGCAGTTCTTC. Residues: CASSLGVDYNEQFF.

CDR3 region: CASSPAGDRKLFF. In DNA form, the CDR3 reads TGTGCCAGCAGCCCGGCCGGGGACCGAAAACTGTTTTTT. The rearrangement uses TRBV5-6 and TRBJ1-4; D is possibly TRBD1 (5 bases). This CDR3 is built from 13 residues. Germline loops: CDR1 SGHDT, CDR2 YYEEEE. V shed 4 bases and J shed 10 bases, with 14 bases lying between them.

Here the CDR3 reads CASSLIGGRGTEAFF. The DNA for the CDR3 is TGTGCCAGCAGTTTAATAGGGGGACGGGGAACTGAAGCTTTCTTT. The chain is built from TRBV27 and TRBJ1-1; D may be TRBD1 (6 bases). The CDR3 is 15 residues long. The germline gives CDR1 MNHEY, CDR2 SMNVEV (reference sequence). Trimming took off 2 bases at V and 5 bases at J, with 15 bases between the two ends.

This clonotype was counted between two and nine times. The chain uses TRBV15 and TRBJ2-3; D uncertain. The V and J ends lost 1 base and 2 bases respectively, with 7 bases between them. The CDR3 consists of 14 residues. Germline lookup yields CDR1 LNHNV and CDR2 YYDKDF (reference sequence). The CDR3 coding sequence is TGTGCCACCAGCAGAGCCAGGTACACAGATACGCAGTATTTT. Translating it yields CATSRARYTDTQYF.

This chain joins TRBV6-6 and TRBJ1-5; 9 bases are a match to TRBD1. This CDR3 is built from 15 residues. Germline assignment: CDR1 MNHNY and CDR2 SVGAGI (reference sequence). The V gene end was trimmed by 6 bases and the J gene end by 4 bases; junction bases not matched to a gene: 7. CDR3 nucleotides: TGTGCCAGCAGACAGCCGGGGACAGGGAATCAGCCCCAGCATTTT. Translated, it gives CASRQPGTGNQPQHF.

The CDR3 spells CASSIQGEQYF. In DNA form, the CDR3 reads TGTGCCAGCAGCATACAGGGAGAGCAGTACTTC. This rearrangement joins TRBV7-9 to TRBJ2-7; D possibly corresponds to TRBD1 (6 bases). V was pared by 5 bases and J by 7 bases, with 9 bases between. This CDR3 is built from 11 residues. Per the germline V gene, CDR1 is SEHNR and CDR2 is FQNEAQ (reference sequence). The full variable domain, with the rest looked up from reference TRBV7-9 and TRBJ2-7, is DTGVSQNPRHKITKRGQNVTFRCDPISEHNRLYWYRQTLGQGPEFLTYFQNEAQLEKSRLLSDRFSAERPKGSFSTLEIQRTEQGDSAMYLCASSIQGEQYFGPGTRLTVT.

This clonotype was seen once. The V gene is TRBV3-1, the J gene TRBJ2-7; TRBD1 aligns across 9 bases. In germline, CDR1 is LGHDT, CDR2 YNNKEL (reference sequence). The CDR3 runs to 14 residues. V trimming: 5 bases; J trimming: 4 bases; junction bases outside the gene matches: 6. CDR3 nucleotides: TGTGCCAGCAGCTGGGGACAGGGAGGTTACGAGCAGTACTTC. Translating it yields CASSWGQGGYEQYF.

Points on this clonotype: It may be a read error: a sequence one base away is much more abundant. This chain joins TRBV28 and TRBJ1-2; D not resolved. The CDR3 is 13 amino acids. The germline V gene has CDR1 MDHEN and CDR2 SYDVKM. CDR3 amino acids: CANSRYSNYGYTF. The DNA for the CDR3 is TGTGCCAACAGTAGGTACAGTAACTATGGCTACACCTTC.

This clonotype occurred a few times. V usage is TRBV18 and J usage is TRBJ1-1, with 9 bases fitting TRBD1. Germline V gene data show CDR1 as KGHSH and CDR2 as LQKENI. CDR3 length equals 16 residues. V lost 5 bases and J lost 5; bases outside the gene matches: 12. CDR3 sequence (DNA): TGTGCCAGCTCAAGGACAGGGGTCCATAAAGGTACTGAAGCTTTCTTT. It encodes CASSRTGVHKGTEAFF.

The chain is built from TRBV20-1 and TRBJ2-1; D perhaps matches TRBD2 (7 bases). Per the germline V gene, CDR1 is DFQATT and CDR2 is SNEGSKA (reference sequence). This CDR3 region has 13 residues. Trimming shortened V by 6 bases and J by 4 bases, and 13 bases separated the two germline ends. The CDR3 DNA reads TGCAGTGCCCGAGGGGGGGTTTACAATGAGCAGTTCTTC. Translation gives CSARGGVYNEQFF.

This clonotype was detected only a few times. The junction and the germline gene differ at one end; a read error may be behind it. The rearrangement links TRBV12-3 or TRBV12-4 to TRBJ1-3, with D hard to call. This CDR3 comprises 13 residues. The chain's CDR3 is CASRRTSVNTIYF. The CDR3 DNA sequence: TGTGCCAGCAGAAGGACCTCTGTAAACACCATATATTTT.

The chain links TRBV20-1 to TRBJ2-7; 7 bases fit TRBD2. After removal of 6 bases from V and 9 bases from J, the junction contained 11 bases not matched to a gene. Germline V lookup: CDR1 DFQATT, CDR2 SNEGSKA (reference sequence). The CDR3 is 12 residues long. The CDR3 loop reads CSARDGLVGQYF. CDR3 DNA sequence: TGCAGTGCCAGGGACGGACTAGTAGGGCAGTACTTC.

There are a few counts of this clonotype. The rearrangement links TRBV29-1 to TRBJ2-7; D call uncertain. Germline V gene sequence: CDR1 SQVTM, CDR2 ANQGSEA. The CDR3 has 13 residues. The germline V and J ends were trimmed by 4 bases and 2 bases, with 12 bases remaining between them. CDR3 sequence: CSVVSGPAYEQYF. The CDR3 DNA reads as TGCAGCGTTGTTTCCGGACCCGCCTACGAGCAGTACTTC.

This clonotype occurred a few times. This rearrangement joins TRBV28 to TRBJ1-6, with a weak D call TRBD1 (5 bases). The CDR3 loop spans 18 amino acids. V was pared by 5 bases and J by 3 bases, with 20 bases between. Germline V gene sequence: CDR1 MDHEN, CDR2 SYDVKM. CDR3 protein: CASSQSGPAGLYNSPLHF. The CDR3 DNA reads TGTGCCAGCAGTCAATCGGGACCCGCGGGACTCTATAATTCACCCCTCCACTTT.

Only a few counts were recorded for this clonotype. The chain recombines TRBV9 with TRBJ1-2, with 8 bases lining up with TRBD1. J lost 3 bases, V lost 0 bases, and 7 bases had no gene match. The CDR3 loop spans 16 amino acids. Germline CDR1 and CDR2: SGDLS and YYNGEE. The CDR3 coding sequence is TGTGCCAGCAGCGTAGAGGTCCAGGGGGCGGACTATGGCTACACCTTC. Encoded protein: CASSVEVQGADYGYTF.

This clonotype was counted between two and nine times. CDR3 amino acids: CASSYGNGNYGYTF. In DNA form, the CDR3 reads TGTGCCAGCAGTTACGGGAACGGTAACTATGGCTACACCTTC. The chain couples TRBV6-5 to TRBJ1-2; D not resolved. V was pared by 2 bases and J by 1 base, with 8 bases between. There are 14 residues in the CDR3. Germline-derived CDR1 and CDR2 are MNHEY and SVGAGI.

The table lists this clonotype with many counts. This rearrangement joins TRBV5-6 to TRBJ1-5, with 9 bases that match TRBD1. The junction had 3 bases not matched to a gene; V was cut back by 1 base and J by 4 bases. Looked up from germline, CDR1 is SGHDT and CDR2 is YYEEEE. This CDR3 has 15 amino acids. The DNA for the CDR3 is TGTGCCAGCAGCTTGACCGGGACAGGGAATCAGCCCCAGCATTTT. Protein product: CASSLTGTGNQPQHF.

This clonotype was counted between two and nine times. The chain couples TRBV6-1 to TRBJ1-5; D remains ambiguous. This CDR3 has 15 residues. Germline V gene sequence: CDR1 MNHNS, CDR2 SASEGT. Trimming took 10 bases from V and 4 from J, leaving 20 bases between them. In DNA form, the CDR3 reads TGTGCCACCAATGACCATGGAAGGGTTAATCAGCCCCAGCATTTT. Its translation: CATNDHGRVNQPQHF.

This chain uses TRBV3-1 with TRBJ1-1; TRBD1 matches 7 bases. J gave up 1 base and V 7 bases, and 6 bases lay outside the gene matches. Germline CDR1 is LGHDT and CDR2 is YNNKEL (reference sequence). There are 14 residues in the CDR3. The CDR3 region is CASTHRQGNTEAFF. CDR3 DNA sequence: TGTGCCAGCACCCACCGACAGGGGAACACTGAAGCTTTCTTT.

This chain joins TRBV9 and TRBJ1-4; D uncertain. This CDR3 has 15 residues. The V end lost 0 bases, the J end lost 4 bases, and 10 bases lay between the germline ends. The germline CDR1 and CDR2 sequences are SGDLS and YYNGEE. CDR3 region: CASSVGGSYNEKLFF. CDR3 bases: TGTGCCAGCAGCGTAGGAGGGTCCTATAATGAAAAACTGTTTTTT.

This clonotype was picked up a small number of times. The rearrangement links TRBV3-1 to TRBJ1-5; D ambiguous. Germline lookup yields CDR1 LGHDT and CDR2 YNNKEL (reference sequence). The CDR3 covers 14 residues. The germline V and J ends were trimmed by 3 bases and 1 base, with 7 bases remaining between them. CDR3 in DNA: TGTGCCAGCAGCCATCTTTCCAGCAATCAGCCCCAGCATTTT. The encoded protein is CASSHLSSNQPQHF.

As DNA, the CDR3 is TGTGCCACCAGTGATTTCTCGGGAAATCAGCCCCAGCATTTT. This encodes CATSDFSGNQPQHF. The V and J genes are TRBV24-1 and TRBJ1-5; D is unresolved. V lost 1 base to trimming and J lost 4 bases, with 7 bases between them. CDR1 and CDR2 from the germline V gene are KGHDR and SFDVKD. The CDR3 contains 14 residues.